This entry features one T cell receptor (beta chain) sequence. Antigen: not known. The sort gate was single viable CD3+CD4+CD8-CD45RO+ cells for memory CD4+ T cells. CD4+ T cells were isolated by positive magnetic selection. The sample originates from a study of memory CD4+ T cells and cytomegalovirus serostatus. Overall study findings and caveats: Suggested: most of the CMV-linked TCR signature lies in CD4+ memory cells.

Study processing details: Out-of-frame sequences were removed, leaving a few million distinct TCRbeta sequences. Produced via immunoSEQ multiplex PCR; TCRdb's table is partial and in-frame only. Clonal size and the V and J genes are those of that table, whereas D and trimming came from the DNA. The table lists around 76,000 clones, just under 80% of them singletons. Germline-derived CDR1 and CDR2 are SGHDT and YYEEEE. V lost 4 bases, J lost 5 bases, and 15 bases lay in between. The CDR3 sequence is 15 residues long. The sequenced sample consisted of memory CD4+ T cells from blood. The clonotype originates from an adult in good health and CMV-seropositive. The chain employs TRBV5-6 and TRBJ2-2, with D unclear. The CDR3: CASSPRYFRTGELFF. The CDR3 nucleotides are TGTGCCAGCAGCCCGCGGTATTTCCGTACCGGGGAGCTGTTTTTT.